This T cell receptor beta chain emerged from a study of cytomegalovirus exposure and HLA in healthy donors. Turning to the study itself: Earlier work reported some 110 million unique TCR beta sequences from roughly 180 million T cells. Of all 400 or so donors who were genotyped, roughly 81% belonged to the Caucasian-associated ancestry cluster.

V lost 4 bases and J 4 bases, leaving 21 bases between the germline ends. CDR3 length: 16 residues. CDR1 and CDR2 from the germline V gene are SGHDT and YYEEEE. PCR employed 60 Vbeta and 13 Jbeta primers. Per the authors' pipeline: An analysis performed later counted around 80 million unique TCR beta chains (roughly 11 million of them shared). TCRdb's copy holds only in-frame clones and misses some; the assay was immunoSEQ multiplex PCR. V, J and clone size were drawn from that table, and D and trimming were deduced from the DNA. The sample yields roughly 130,000 clones, roughly four fifths seen once.

The chain has TRBV5-6 and TRBJ2-7; D may be TRBD1 (6 bases). This receptor was obtained from a woman in her forties in good health and CMV-seropositive. The specimen was PBMCs. The CDR3 here is CASSEIGGQRSYEQYF. CDR3 bases: TGTGCCAGCAGCGAAATTGGGGGCCAAAGGTCTTACGAGCAGTACTTC.